The rows below give T cell receptor beta chains drawn from one sample of a study of T cell responses to AZD1222 COVID-19 vaccine. Sequencing used immunoSEQ multiplex PCR; TCRdb keeps in-frame clones, though not all of them. The sample carries some 200,000 clones, approximately 90% recorded once. The sample here was peripheral blood, taken on day 0 of AZD1222 vaccination. The source of these receptors is an adult in good health. Both conserved end residues are part of each CDR3. The D gene is left open where the match is weak. The listing skips clone size in some rows; elsewhere it reads once, few, many or a size class.

j_call: TRBJ1-3
d_call: -
cdr3_length: 13
clone_size: -
v_call: TRBV5-1
cdr3_nt: TGCGCCAGCAGTCAGGGCTCTGGAAACACCATATATTTT
cdr3_aa: CASSQGSGNTIYF

j_call: TRBJ1-6
d_call: -
cdr3_length: 13
clone_size: -
v_call: TRBV27
cdr3_nt: TGTGCCAGCAAGGGCCTCTATAATTCACCCCTCCACTTT
cdr3_aa: CASKGLYNSPLHF

j_call: TRBJ1-5
d_call: TRBD1
cdr3_length: 17
clone_size: once
v_call: TRBV24-1
cdr3_nt: TGTGCCACCAGTGACGGGAACAGGGGTATCAGCAATCAGCCCCAGCATTTT
cdr3_aa: CATSDGNRGISNQPQHF

j_call: TRBJ1-2
d_call: -
cdr3_length: 15
clone_size: -
v_call: TRBV3-1/TRBV3-2
cdr3_nt: TGTGCCAGCAGCCAAGCAACAGGGAAAGCCGATGGCTACACCTTC
cdr3_aa: CASSQATGKADGYTF

j_call: TRBJ2-2
d_call: TRBD1
cdr3_length: 16
clone_size: -
v_call: TRBV5-1
cdr3_nt: TGCGCCAGCAATGGGGTCCGACAGGGATCCACCGGGGAGCTGTTTTTT
cdr3_aa: CASNGVRQGSTGELFF

j_call: TRBJ1-2
d_call: -
cdr3_length: 11
clone_size: -
v_call: TRBV28
cdr3_nt: TGTGCCAGCAGTCAGAACTATGGCTACACCTTC
cdr3_aa: CASSQNYGYTF

j_call: TRBJ1-1
d_call: -
cdr3_length: 15
clone_size: -
v_call: TRBV7-6
cdr3_nt: TGTGCCAGCAGCTTAGGGGCAGGAGGCACCACTGAAGCTTTCTTT
cdr3_aa: CASSLGAGGTTEAFF

j_call: TRBJ2-6
d_call: TRBD1
cdr3_length: 21
clone_size: -
v_call: TRBV10-3
cdr3_nt: TGTGCCATCAGTGAGAATCCCCCAGGGGCAGGGGGCTTGACTGGGGCCAACGTCCTGACTTTC
cdr3_aa: CAISENPPGAGGLTGANVLTF

j_call: TRBJ1-4
d_call: TRBD1
cdr3_length: 16
clone_size: -
v_call: TRBV2
cdr3_nt: TGTGCCAGCACACCAATGGAGGGGCAGGGGGAGGAAAAACTGTTTTTT
cdr3_aa: CASTPMEGQGEEKLFF

j_call: TRBJ1-2
d_call: -
cdr3_length: 15
clone_size: -
v_call: TRBV3-1/TRBV3-2
cdr3_nt: TGTGCCAGCAGCCAAGGGCTGGACACCGCCTATGGCTACACCTTC
cdr3_aa: CASSQGLDTAYGYTF

j_call: TRBJ1-3
d_call: -
cdr3_length: 17
clone_size: -
v_call: TRBV7-9
cdr3_nt: TGTGCCAGCAGCTTAACCCAGCAGCAATACTCTGGAAACACCATATATTTT
cdr3_aa: CASSLTQQQYSGNTIYF

j_call: TRBJ2-5
d_call: -
cdr3_length: 14
clone_size: -
v_call: TRBV5-4
cdr3_nt: TGTGCCAGCAGCTTGGCCTGGGGGTCCGAGACCCAGTACTTC
cdr3_aa: CASSLAWGSETQYF

j_call: TRBJ1-4
d_call: -
cdr3_length: 15
clone_size: -
v_call: TRBV28
cdr3_nt: TGTGCCAGCAGTTACGTGGGGGGCAGAAGTGAAAAACTGTTTTTT
cdr3_aa: CASSYVGGRSEKLFF